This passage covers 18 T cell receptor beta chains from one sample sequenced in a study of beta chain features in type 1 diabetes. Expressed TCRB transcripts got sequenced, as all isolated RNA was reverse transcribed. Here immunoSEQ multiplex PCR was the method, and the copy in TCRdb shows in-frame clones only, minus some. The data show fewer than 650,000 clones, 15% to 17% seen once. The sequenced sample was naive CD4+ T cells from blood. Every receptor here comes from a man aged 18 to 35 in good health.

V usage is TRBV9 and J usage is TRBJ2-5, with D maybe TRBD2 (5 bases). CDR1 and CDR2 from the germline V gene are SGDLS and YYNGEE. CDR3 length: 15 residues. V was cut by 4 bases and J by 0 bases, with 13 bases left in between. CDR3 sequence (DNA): TGTGCCAGCAGCTACCGGACTGGGTACCAAGAGACCCAGTACTTC. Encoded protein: CASSYRTGYQETQYF.

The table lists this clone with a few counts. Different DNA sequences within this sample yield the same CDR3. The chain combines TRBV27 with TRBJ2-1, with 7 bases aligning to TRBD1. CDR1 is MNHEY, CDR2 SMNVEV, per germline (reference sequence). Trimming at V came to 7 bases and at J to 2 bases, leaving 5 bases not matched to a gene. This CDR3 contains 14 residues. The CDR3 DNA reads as TGTGCCAGCAAACAGGGGCTGGCCTACAATGAGCAGTTCTTC. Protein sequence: CASKQGLAYNEQFF.

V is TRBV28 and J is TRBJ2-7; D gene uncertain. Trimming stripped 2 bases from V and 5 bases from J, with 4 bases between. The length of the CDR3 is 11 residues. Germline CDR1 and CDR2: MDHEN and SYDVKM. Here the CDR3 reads CASSLVHEQYF. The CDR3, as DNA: TGTGCCAGCAGTTTAGTCCACGAGCAGTACTTC. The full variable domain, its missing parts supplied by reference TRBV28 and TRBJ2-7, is DVKVTQSSRYLVKRTGEKVFLECVQDMDHENMFWYRQDPGLGLRLIYFSYDVKMKEKGDIPEGYSVSREKKERFSLILESASTNQTSMYLCASSLVHEQYFGPGTRLTVT.

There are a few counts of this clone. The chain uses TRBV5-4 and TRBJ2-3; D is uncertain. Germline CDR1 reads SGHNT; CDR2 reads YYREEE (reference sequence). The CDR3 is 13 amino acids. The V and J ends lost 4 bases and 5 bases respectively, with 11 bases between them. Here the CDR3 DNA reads TGTGCCAGCAGCCAAGATCGGAAAGATACGCAGTATTTT. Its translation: CASSQDRKDTQYF.

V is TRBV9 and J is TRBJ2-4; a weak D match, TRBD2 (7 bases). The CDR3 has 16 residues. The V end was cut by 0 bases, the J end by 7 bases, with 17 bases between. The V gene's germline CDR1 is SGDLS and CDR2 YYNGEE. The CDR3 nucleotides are TGTGCCAGCAGCGTAGAAGGTAGCGGGCAGGGGAACATTCAGTACTTC. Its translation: CASSVEGSGQGNIQYF. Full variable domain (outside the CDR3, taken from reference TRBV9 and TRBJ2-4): DSGVTQTPKHLITATGQRVTLRCSPRSGDLSVYWYQQSLDQGLQFLIQYYNGEERAKGNILERFSAQQFPDLHSELNLSSLELGDSALYFCASSVEGSGQGNIQYFGAGTRLSVL.

The CDR3 region is CASNPAGGSPTNYGYTF. In DNA, the CDR3 is TGTGCCAGCAACCCCGCCGGGGGCAGCCCAACCAACTATGGCTACACCTTC. The chain couples TRBV28 to TRBJ1-2; a possible D gene is TRBD1 (6 bases). Deletions cut 7 bases from V and 2 bases from J, with 23 bases between. The germline V gene has CDR1 MDHEN and CDR2 SYDVKM. The CDR3 runs to 17 residues.

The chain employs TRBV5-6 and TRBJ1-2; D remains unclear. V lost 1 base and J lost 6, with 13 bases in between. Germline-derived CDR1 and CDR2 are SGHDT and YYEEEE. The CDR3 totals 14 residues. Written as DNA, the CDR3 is TGTGCCAGCAGCTTGATTCAGTATTTGGATGGCTACACCTTC. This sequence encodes CASSLIQYLDGYTF.

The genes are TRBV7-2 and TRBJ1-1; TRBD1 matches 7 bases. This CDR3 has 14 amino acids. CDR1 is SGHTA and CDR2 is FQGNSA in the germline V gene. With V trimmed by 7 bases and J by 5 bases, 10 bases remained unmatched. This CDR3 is CASTRSQGLTEAFF. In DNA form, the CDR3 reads TGTGCCAGCACTAGGTCACAGGGGCTGACTGAAGCTTTCTTT.

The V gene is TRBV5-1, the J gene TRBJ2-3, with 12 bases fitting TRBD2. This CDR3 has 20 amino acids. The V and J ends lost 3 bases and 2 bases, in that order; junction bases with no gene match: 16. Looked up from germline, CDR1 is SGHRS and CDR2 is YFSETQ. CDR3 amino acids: CASSSITSGRSRGATDTQYF. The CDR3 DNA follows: TGCGCCAGCAGCTCTATTACTAGCGGGAGGAGCCGTGGGGCCACAGATACGCAGTATTTT.

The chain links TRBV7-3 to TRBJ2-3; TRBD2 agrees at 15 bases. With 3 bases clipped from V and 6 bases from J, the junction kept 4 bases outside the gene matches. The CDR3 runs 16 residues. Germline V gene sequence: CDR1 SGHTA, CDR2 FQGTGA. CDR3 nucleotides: TGTGCCAGCAGCTTTGCCGGGACTAGCGGGAGGGATACGCAGTATTTT. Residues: CASSFAGTSGRDTQYF.

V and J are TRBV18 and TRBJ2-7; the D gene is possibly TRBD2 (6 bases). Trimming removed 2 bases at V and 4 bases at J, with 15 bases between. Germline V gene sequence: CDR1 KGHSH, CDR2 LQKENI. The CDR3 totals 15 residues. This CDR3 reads CASSPGAGPVYEQYF. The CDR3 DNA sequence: TGTGCCAGCTCACCAGGGGCGGGGCCCGTTTACGAGCAGTACTTC. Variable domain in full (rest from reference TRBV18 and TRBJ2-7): NAGVMQNPRHLVRRRGQEARLRCSPMKGHSHVYWYRQLPEEGLKFMVYLQKENIIDESGMPKERFSAEFPKEGPSILRIQQVVRGDSAAYFCASSPGAGPVYEQYFGPGTRLTVT.

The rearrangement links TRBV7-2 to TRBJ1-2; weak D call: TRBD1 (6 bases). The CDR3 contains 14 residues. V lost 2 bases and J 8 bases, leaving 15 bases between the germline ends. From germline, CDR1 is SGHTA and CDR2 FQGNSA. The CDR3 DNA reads TGTGCCAGCAGCTTAAGGGACATAACGAGGGGCTACACCTTC. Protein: CASSLRDITRGYTF. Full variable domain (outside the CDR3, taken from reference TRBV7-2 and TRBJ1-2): GAGVSQSPSNKVTEKGKDVELRCDPISGHTALYWYRQSLGQGLEFLIYFQGNSAPDKSGLPSDRFSAERTGGSVSTLTIQRTQQEDSAVYLCASSLRDITRGYTFGSGTRLTVV.

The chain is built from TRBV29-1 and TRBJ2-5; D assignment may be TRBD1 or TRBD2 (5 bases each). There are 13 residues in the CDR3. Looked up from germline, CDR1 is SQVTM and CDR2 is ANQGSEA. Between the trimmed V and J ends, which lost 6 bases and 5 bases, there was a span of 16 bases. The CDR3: CSVVPIGEETQYF. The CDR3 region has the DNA TGCAGCGTAGTTCCCATAGGGGAGGAGACCCAGTACTTC.

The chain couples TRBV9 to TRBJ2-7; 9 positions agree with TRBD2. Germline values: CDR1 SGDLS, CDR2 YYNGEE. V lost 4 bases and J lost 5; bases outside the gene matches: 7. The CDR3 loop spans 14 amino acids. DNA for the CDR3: TGTGCCAGCAGCTCCGGGGGACTAGCAGACGAGCAGTACTTC. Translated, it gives CASSSGGLADEQYF.

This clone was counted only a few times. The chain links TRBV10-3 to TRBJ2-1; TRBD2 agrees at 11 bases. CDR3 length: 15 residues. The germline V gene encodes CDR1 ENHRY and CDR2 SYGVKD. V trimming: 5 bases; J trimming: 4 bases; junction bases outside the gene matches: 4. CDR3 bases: TGTGCCATCAGTCAACTAGCGGGAGTTTACAATGAGCAGTTCTTC. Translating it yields CAISQLAGVYNEQFF.

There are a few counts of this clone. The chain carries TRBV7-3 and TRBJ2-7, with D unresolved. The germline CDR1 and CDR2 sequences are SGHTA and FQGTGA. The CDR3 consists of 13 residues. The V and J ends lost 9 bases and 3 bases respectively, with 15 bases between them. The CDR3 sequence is CARPLPEYYEQYF. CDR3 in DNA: TGTGCCAGACCGCTCCCCGAGTACTACGAGCAGTACTTC. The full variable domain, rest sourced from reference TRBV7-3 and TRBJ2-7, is GAGVSQTPSNKVTEKGKYVELRCDPISGHTALYWYRQSLGQGPEFLIYFQGTGAADDSGLPNDRFFAVRPEGSVSTLKIQRTERGDSAVYLCARPLPEYYEQYFGPGTRLTVT.

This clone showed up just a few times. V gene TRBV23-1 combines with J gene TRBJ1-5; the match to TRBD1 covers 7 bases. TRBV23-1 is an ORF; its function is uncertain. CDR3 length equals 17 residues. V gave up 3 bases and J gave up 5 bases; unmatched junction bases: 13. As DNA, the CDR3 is TGCGCCAGCAGTCAGGGGGAGCCTACAGGGGCTGATCAGCCCCAGCATTTT. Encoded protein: CASSQGEPTGADQPQHF.

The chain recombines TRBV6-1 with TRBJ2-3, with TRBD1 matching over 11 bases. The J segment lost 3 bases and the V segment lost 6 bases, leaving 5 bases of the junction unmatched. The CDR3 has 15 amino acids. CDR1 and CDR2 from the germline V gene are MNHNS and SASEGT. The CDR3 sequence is CASRSGTGGTDTQYF. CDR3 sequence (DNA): TGTGCCAGCAGGTCCGGGACAGGGGGTACAGATACGCAGTATTTT.